This T cell receptor (beta chain) comes out of a study of T-cell memory formation after mild COVID-19. The CDR3 consists of 14 residues. Between the trimmed V and J ends, which lost 2 bases and 4 bases, there was a span of 9 bases. Germline values: CDR1 SGHTA, CDR2 FQGNSA. Using its own MiXCR run on the 5' RACE reads, TCRdb lists one record per CDR3 protein. Of hundreds of thousands of distinct CDR3 sequences in the sample, 17% were seen once. The chain combines TRBV7-2 with TRBJ1-5; D remains unclear. The origin of this receptor is an adult woman who had mild COVID-19 (a few samples of this study predate the infection). Cell type and time point are not known. The source material was PBMCs or a T cell subset sorted from them (not recorded which). The CDR3 sequence: CASSLLGPNQPQHF. The CDR3 DNA follows: TGTGCCAGCAGCTTATTAGGCCCAAATCAGCCCCAGCATTTT.